Each of the 22 T cell receptor beta chains below was sequenced from the same sample in a study of blood T cells in healthy people across ages. Using a J-beta primer mix together with a sample-barcoded 5' primer, a second PCR was run for roughly 6 to 12 cycles. TCRdb reprocessed the 5' RACE reads with MiXCR, giving one entry per CDR3 protein. The repertoire includes 750,000 to 950,000 distinct CDR3 sequences, 53% of them detected once, and roughly 37% sits in the top ten. Sample: blood. Every receptor here comes from an elderly man in good health.

This chain connects TRBV12-3 or TRBV12-4 to TRBJ2-1, with 9 bases that match TRBD2. The CDR3 totals 14 residues. V lost 5 bases, J lost 8 bases, and 7 bases stayed unmatched. For the CDR3, the DNA is TGTGCCAGCAGTAATAGCGGGAGCACGGATGAGCAGTTCTTC. This sequence encodes CASSNSGSTDEQFF.

J is TRBJ1-1 and V is TRBV5-6; 7 bases align to TRBD1. Losses at the gene ends were 0 bases for V and 10 bases for J; bases not matched to a gene: 3. Germline V gene lookup returns CDR1 SGHDT and CDR2 YYEEEE. The CDR3 runs 12 residues. The chain's CDR3 is CASSLERTGAFF. In nucleotides, the CDR3 is TGTGCCAGCAGCTTGGAACGGACAGGAGCTTTCTTT.

The chain carries TRBV20-1 and TRBJ1-1; 7 positions match TRBD1. Looked up from germline, CDR1 is DFQATT and CDR2 is SNEGSKA (reference sequence). With 0 bases clipped from V and 4 bases from J, the junction kept 2 bases outside the gene matches. This CDR3 has 13 amino acids. In nucleotides, the CDR3 is TGCAGTGCTAGAGAGACAGGGTCCACTGAAGCTTTCTTT. Protein sequence: CSARETGSTEAFF.

The V and J genes are TRBV29-1 and TRBJ2-1, with 12 bases that match TRBD2. Losses at the gene ends were 6 bases for V and 8 bases for J; bases not matched to a gene: 2. The CDR3 contains 12 residues. Germline CDR1 is SQVTM and CDR2 is ANQGSEA. The CDR3 spells CSVRLAGDEQFF. The CDR3 bases are TGCAGCGTCCGACTAGCGGGAGATGAGCAGTTCTTC.

This clonotype has a handful of counts. V gene TRBV20-1 combines with J gene TRBJ1-4, with D unclear. There are 12 residues in the CDR3. The germline V gene encodes CDR1 DFQATT and CDR2 SNEGSKA (reference sequence). Trimming stripped 7 bases from V and 4 bases from J, with 10 bases between. The CDR3 sequence is CSGWASNEKLFF. In DNA, the CDR3 is TGCAGTGGTTGGGCCAGTAATGAAAAACTGTTTTTT.

This clonotype was detected only a few times. The rearrangement joins TRBV9 to TRBJ2-3; D may be TRBD2 (6 bases). The CDR3 runs 15 residues. Trimming shortened V by 0 bases and J by 3 bases, and 11 bases separated the two germline ends. Per germline, CDR1 SGDLS and CDR2 YYNGEE. CDR3 in amino acids: CASSVAGVRTDTQYF. CDR3 in DNA: TGTGCCAGCAGCGTAGCGGGGGTTCGGACAGATACGCAGTATTTT.

The chain carries TRBV3-1 and TRBJ1-4; D possibly corresponds to TRBD1 (5 bases). Germline loops: CDR1 LGHDT, CDR2 YNNKEL (reference sequence). Deletions cut 1 base from V and 4 bases from J, with 13 bases between. The CDR3 sequence is 16 residues long. CDR3 sequence (DNA): TGTGCCAGCAGCCAAGTGTGGGGGTCTGATAATGAAAAACTGTTTTTT. This encodes CASSQVWGSDNEKLFF.

This chain connects TRBV12-3 or TRBV12-4 to TRBJ1-2; D is uncertain. CDR3 length: 15 amino acids. V dropped 5 bases and J dropped 6 bases, with 19 bases sitting between them. The chain's CDR3 is CASSPDRSSSDGYTF. In nucleotides, the CDR3 is TGTGCCAGCAGTCCCGACCGATCCTCCTCCGATGGCTACACCTTC.

This rearrangement joins TRBV5-1 to TRBJ2-6, with a tentative D call TRBD2 (5 bases). The germline V and J ends were trimmed by 0 bases and 0 bases, with 13 bases remaining between them. Germline CDR1 and CDR2: SGHRS and YFSETQ. This CDR3 spans 18 amino acids. As DNA, the CDR3 is TGCGCCAGCAGCTTGGGACTGGTAGGAGGCTCTGGGGCCAACGTCCTGACTTTC. It translates to CASSLGLVGGSGANVLTF.

This clonotype came up a few times. The V gene is TRBV24-1, the J gene TRBJ2-1; D ambiguous. Per the germline V gene, CDR1 is KGHDR and CDR2 is SFDVKD. The CDR3 loop spans 11 amino acids. Trimming took 0 bases from V and 9 from J, leaving 2 bases between them. CDR3 sequence (DNA): TGTGCCACCAGTGATTTGTCTGAGCAGTTCTTC. This encodes CATSDLSEQFF.

This clonotype was observed a few times. The chain carries TRBV5-1 and TRBJ2-7; 9 bases are a match to TRBD1. The V gene's germline CDR1 is SGHRS and CDR2 YFSETQ. This CDR3 contains 15 residues. Trimming at V came to 5 bases and at J to 4 bases, leaving 10 bases not matched to a gene. CDR3 loop: CASRLLRDRVYEQYF. The CDR3 DNA reads TGCGCCAGCAGGTTACTACGGGACAGGGTATACGAGCAGTACTTC.

The genes are TRBV12-3 or TRBV12-4 and TRBJ2-5; D uncertain. The better agreement between TRBJ2-7 and the DNA end casts doubt on the J call. The CDR3 consists of 15 residues. CDR3 DNA sequence: TGTGCCAGCAGTTCACAAAACCCCGGAGCCTACGAGCAGTACTTC. Its protein product is CASSSQNPGAYEQYF.

Details on this clonotype: Compared with germline, one end of the junction differs, possibly owing to a read error. The genes are TRBV5-1 and TRBJ2-6; 7 bases align to TRBD1. Per the germline V gene, CDR1 is SGHRS and CDR2 is YFSETQ. The CDR3 is 17 amino acids. CDR3 sequence: CVSSPTTGSSGANVLTF. CDR3 nucleotide sequence: TGCGTCAGCAGCCCGACGACAGGGAGCTCTGGGGCCAACGTCCTGACTTTC.

The rearrangement joins TRBV5-1 to TRBJ2-5; weak D call: TRBD2 (5 bases). Germline values: CDR1 SGHRS, CDR2 YFSETQ. Trimming left V 0 bases short and J 5 bases short, with 11 bases between. The CDR3 sequence is 14 residues long. The CDR3 loop is CASSLEGSVETQYF. CDR3 sequence (DNA): TGCGCCAGCAGCTTGGAGGGTAGCGTGGAGACCCAGTACTTC.

The chain combines TRBV29-1 with TRBJ2-5; 7 positions match TRBD2. Germline V gene lookup returns CDR1 SQVTM and CDR2 ANQGSEA. The length of the CDR3 is 14 residues. V lost 3 bases, J lost 11 bases, and 15 bases stayed unmatched. CDR3 nucleotide sequence: TGCAGCGTTGAGCCCAATGTCCAAAGCGGGGTGCAGTACTTC. Its translation: CSVEPNVQSGVQYF.

The chain uses TRBV20-1 and TRBJ2-4; D might be TRBD2 (5 bases). Trimming removed 3 bases at V and 3 bases at J, with 18 bases between. The V gene's germline CDR1 is DFQATT and CDR2 SNEGSKA (reference sequence). The CDR3 is made up of 16 amino acids. CDR3 in amino acids: CSASLADFSGKNIQYF. CDR3 nucleotide sequence: TGCAGTGCTAGTCTGGCGGACTTCTCGGGCAAAAACATTCAGTACTTC.

The V and J genes are TRBV6-6 and TRBJ2-7, with 7 nucleotides matching TRBD1. This CDR3 comprises 14 residues. Trimming took 7 bases from V and 2 from J; bases not matched to a gene: 8. Germline CDR1 MNHNY, CDR2 SVGAGI (reference sequence). The CDR3 is CASTPTGSPYEQYF. The CDR3 DNA sequence: TGTGCCAGCACCCCGACAGGGAGTCCCTACGAGCAGTACTTC.

This chain uses TRBV3-1 with TRBJ1-1, with no clear D. The V end was cut by 0 bases, the J end by 10 bases, with 9 bases between. The CDR3 runs 12 residues. From germline, CDR1 is LGHDT and CDR2 YNNKEL (reference sequence). CDR3 in amino acids: CASSQDEAVAFF. The DNA for the CDR3 is TGTGCCAGCAGCCAAGATGAGGCGGTAGCTTTCTTT. The variable domain in full, completed from reference TRBV3-1 and TRBJ1-1, reads DTAVSQTPKYLVTQMGNDKSIKCEQNLGHDTMYWYKQDSKKFLKIMFSYNNKELIINETVPNRFSPKSPDKAHLNLHINSLELGDSAVYFCASSQDEAVAFFGQGTRLTVV.

V usage is TRBV28 and J usage is TRBJ2-7, with no clear D. The V gene lost 7 bases and the J gene lost 0 bases, with 10 bases spanning the gap. Germline V lookup: CDR1 MDHEN, CDR2 SYDVKM. CDR3 size: 13 residues. The CDR3 nucleotides read TGTGCCAGCAACAGCTTCAGCTCCTACGAGCAGTACTTC. Translating gives CASNSFSSYEQYF.

The V call is TRBV20-1, the J call TRBJ2-3, with D uncertain. Trimming left V 3 bases short and J 1 base short, with 11 bases between. Germline V gives CDR1 DFQATT, CDR2 SNEGSKA (reference sequence). The CDR3 has 14 amino acids. CDR3 in amino acids: CSASALSRTDTQYF. In DNA, the CDR3 is TGCAGTGCTAGTGCCCTGTCCCGCACAGATACGCAGTATTTT.

The rearrangement joins TRBV7-3 to TRBJ2-3; 7 bases agree with TRBD1. CDR1 SGHTA and CDR2 FQGTGA come from the germline V gene. The CDR3 sequence is 14 residues long. V lost 5 bases to trimming and J lost 12 bases; unmatched junction nucleotides: 14. The CDR3 region has the DNA TGTGCCAGCAGCGCCAACACACAGGGGCCCAATCAGTATTTT. Protein product: CASSANTQGPNQYF. The full variable domain, rest sourced from reference TRBV7-3 and TRBJ2-3, is GAGVSQTPSNKVTEKGKYVELRCDPISGHTALYWYRQSLGQGPEFLIYFQGTGAADDSGLPNDRFFAVRPEGSVSTLKIQRTERGDSAVYLCASSANTQGPNQYFGPGTRLTVL.

The chain is built from TRBV6-5 and TRBJ2-1; 8 bases are shared with TRBD2. V trimming: 8 bases; J trimming: 0 bases; junction bases outside the gene matches: 6. Germline loops: CDR1 MNHEY, CDR2 SVGAGI. The CDR3 loop spans 15 amino acids. The CDR3 DNA reads as TGTGCCAGCGAATCGGGGGGGAGCTCCTACAATGAGCAGTTCTTC. Translating gives CASESGGSSYNEQFF.